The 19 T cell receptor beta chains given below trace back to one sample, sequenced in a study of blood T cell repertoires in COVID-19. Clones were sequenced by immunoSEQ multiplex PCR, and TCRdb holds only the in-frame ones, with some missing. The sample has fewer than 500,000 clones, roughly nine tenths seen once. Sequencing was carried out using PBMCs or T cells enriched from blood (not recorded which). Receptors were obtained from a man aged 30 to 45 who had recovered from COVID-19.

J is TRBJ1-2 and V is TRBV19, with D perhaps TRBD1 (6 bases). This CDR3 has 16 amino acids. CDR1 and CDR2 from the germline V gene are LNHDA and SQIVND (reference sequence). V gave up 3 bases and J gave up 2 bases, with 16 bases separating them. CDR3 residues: CASSIEGQQFNYGYTF. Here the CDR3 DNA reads TGTGCCAGTAGTATCGAAGGACAGCAGTTCAACTATGGCTACACCTTC.

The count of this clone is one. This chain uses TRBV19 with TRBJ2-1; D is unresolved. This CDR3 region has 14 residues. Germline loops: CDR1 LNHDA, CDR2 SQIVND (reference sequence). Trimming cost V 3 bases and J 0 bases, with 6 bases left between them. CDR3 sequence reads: CASSITNSYNEQFF. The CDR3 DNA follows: TGTGCCAGTAGTATTACTAACTCCTACAATGAGCAGTTCTTC.

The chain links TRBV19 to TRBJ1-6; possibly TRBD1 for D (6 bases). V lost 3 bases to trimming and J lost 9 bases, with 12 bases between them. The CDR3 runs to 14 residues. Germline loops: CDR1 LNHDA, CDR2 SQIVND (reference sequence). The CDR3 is CASSILGQSSPLHF. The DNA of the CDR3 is TGTGCCAGTAGTATCCTCGGACAGAGTTCACCCCTCCACTTT.

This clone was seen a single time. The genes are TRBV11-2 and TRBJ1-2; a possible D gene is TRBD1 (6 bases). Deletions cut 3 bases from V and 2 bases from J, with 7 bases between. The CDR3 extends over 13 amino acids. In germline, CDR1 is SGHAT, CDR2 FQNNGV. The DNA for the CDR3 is TGTGCCAGCAGCTTCCAGGGGAACTATGGCTACACCTTC. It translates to CASSFQGNYGYTF.

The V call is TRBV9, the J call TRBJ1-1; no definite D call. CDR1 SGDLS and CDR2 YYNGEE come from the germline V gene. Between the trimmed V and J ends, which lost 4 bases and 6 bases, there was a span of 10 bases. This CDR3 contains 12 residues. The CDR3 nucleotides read TGTGCCAGCAGCCCCATGCAGTCTGAAGCTTTCTTT. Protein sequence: CASSPMQSEAFF. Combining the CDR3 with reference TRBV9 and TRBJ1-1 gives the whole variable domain DSGVTQTPKHLITATGQRVTLRCSPRSGDLSVYWYQQSLDQGLQFLIQYYNGEERAKGNILERFSAQQFPDLHSELNLSSLELGDSALYFCASSPMQSEAFFGQGTRLTVV.

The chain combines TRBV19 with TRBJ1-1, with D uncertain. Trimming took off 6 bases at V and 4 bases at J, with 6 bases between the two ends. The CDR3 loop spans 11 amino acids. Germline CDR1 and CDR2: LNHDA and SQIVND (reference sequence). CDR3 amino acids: CASRFGTEAFF. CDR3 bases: TGTGCCAGTAGATTCGGCACTGAAGCTTTCTTT.

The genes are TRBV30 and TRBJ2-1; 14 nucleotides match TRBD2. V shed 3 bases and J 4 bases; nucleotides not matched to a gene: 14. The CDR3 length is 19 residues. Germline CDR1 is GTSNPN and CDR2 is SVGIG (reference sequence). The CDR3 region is CAWSHRTSGRPTTYNEQFF. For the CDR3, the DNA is TGTGCCTGGAGCCACAGGACTAGCGGGAGGCCTACGACATACAATGAGCAGTTCTTC.

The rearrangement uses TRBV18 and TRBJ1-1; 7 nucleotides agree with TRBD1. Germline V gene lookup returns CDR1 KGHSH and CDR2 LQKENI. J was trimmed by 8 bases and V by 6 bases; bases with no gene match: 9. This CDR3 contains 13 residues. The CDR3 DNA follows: TGTGCCAGCTCGTCCGGGACAGATAGAGAAGCTTTCTTT. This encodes CASSSGTDREAFF.

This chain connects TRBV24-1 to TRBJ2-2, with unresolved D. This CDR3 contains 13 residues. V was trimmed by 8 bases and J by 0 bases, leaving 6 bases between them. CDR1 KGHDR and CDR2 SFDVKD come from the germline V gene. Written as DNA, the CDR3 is TGTGCCACCACCGACACGAACACCGGGGAGCTGTTTTTT. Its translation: CATTDTNTGELFF.

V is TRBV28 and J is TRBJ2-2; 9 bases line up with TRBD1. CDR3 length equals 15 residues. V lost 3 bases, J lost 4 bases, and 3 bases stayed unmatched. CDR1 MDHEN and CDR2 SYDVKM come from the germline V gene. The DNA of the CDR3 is TGTGCCAGCAGTTTTCGGGACAGGGTCACCGGGGAGCTGTTTTTT. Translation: CASSFRDRVTGELFF.

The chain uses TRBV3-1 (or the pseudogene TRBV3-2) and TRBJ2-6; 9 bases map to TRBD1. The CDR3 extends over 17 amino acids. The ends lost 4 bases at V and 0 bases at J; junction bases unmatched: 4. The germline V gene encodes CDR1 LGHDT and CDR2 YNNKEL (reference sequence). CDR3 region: CASSPQGALSGANVLTF. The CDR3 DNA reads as TGTGCCAGCAGCCCACAGGGGGCCCTCTCTGGGGCCAACGTCCTGACTTTC.

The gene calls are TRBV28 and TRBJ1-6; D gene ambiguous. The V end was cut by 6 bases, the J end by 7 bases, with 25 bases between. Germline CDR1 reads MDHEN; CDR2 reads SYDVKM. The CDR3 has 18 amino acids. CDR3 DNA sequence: TGTGCCAGCAGAGACCCGGTCGGGGAGGCCCGACTAAATTCACCCCTCCACTTT. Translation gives CASRDPVGEARLNSPLHF.

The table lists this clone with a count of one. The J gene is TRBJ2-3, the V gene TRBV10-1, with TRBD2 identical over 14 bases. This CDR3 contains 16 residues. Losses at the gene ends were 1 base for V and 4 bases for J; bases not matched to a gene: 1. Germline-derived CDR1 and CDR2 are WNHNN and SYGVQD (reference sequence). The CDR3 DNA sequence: TGCGCCAGCAGTGAGTTGGGACTAGCGGGGGCAGATACGCAGTATTTT. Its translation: CASSELGLAGADTQYF.

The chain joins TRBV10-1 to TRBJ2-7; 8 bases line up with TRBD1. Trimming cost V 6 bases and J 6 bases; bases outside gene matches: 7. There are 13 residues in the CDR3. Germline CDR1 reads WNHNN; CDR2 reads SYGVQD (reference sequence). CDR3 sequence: CASSRTGSTEQYF. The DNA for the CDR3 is TGCGCCAGCAGCCGGACAGGGTCAACCGAGCAGTACTTC.

CDR3 amino acids: CASSPRTGEYNEQFF. CDR3 DNA: TGTGCCAGCTCACCGAGGACAGGGGAGTACAATGAGCAGTTCTTC. This rearrangement joins TRBV18 to TRBJ2-1; 9 bases are a match to TRBD1. J gave up 4 bases and V 3 bases, and 4 bases lay outside the gene matches. CDR1 and CDR2 (germline): KGHSH, LQKENI. The CDR3 totals 15 residues. The full variable domain, rest sourced from reference TRBV18 and TRBJ2-1, is NAGVMQNPRHLVRRRGQEARLRCSPMKGHSHVYWYRQLPEEGLKFMVYLQKENIIDESGMPKERFSAEFPKEGPSILRIQQVVRGDSAAYFCASSPRTGEYNEQFFGPGTRLTVL.

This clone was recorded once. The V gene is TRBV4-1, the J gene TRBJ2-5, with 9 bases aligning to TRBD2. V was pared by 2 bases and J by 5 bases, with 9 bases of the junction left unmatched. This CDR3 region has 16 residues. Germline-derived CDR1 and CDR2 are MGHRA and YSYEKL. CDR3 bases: TGCGCCAGCAGCCAAACCGGGACTAGCAGGAGGGAGACCCAGTACTTC. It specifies CASSQTGTSRRETQYF.

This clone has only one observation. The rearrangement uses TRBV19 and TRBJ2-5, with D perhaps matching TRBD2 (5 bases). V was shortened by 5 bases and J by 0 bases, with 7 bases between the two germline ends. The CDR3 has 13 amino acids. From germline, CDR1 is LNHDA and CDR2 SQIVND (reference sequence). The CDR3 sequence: CASSGSDQETQYF. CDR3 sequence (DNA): TGTGCCAGTAGTGGTAGCGACCAAGAGACCCAGTACTTC.

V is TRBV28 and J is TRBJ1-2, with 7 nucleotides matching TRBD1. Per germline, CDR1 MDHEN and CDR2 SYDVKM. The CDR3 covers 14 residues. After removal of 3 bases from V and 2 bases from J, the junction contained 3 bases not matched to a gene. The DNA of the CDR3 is TGTGCCAGCAGTTTTAGGGGGCAGAACTATGGCTACACCTTC. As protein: CASSFRGQNYGYTF.

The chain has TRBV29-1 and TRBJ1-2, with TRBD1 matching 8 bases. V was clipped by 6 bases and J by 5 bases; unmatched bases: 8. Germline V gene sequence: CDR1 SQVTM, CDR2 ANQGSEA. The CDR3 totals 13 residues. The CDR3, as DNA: TGCAGCGTAGGACAGGGAGGAACGTATGGCTACACCTTC. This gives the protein CSVGQGGTYGYTF.